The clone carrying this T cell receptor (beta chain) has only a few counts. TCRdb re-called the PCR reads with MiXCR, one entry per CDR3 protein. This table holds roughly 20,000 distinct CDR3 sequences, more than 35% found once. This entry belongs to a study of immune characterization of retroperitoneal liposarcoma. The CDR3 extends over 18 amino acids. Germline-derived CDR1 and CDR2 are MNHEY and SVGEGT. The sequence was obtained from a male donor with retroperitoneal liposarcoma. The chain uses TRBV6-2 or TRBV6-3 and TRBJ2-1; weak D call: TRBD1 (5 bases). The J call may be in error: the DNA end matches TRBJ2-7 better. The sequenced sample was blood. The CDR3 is CASSGEKVRQSLTYEQYF. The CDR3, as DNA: TGTGCCAGCAGTGGCGAAAAGGTCCGACAGAGCCTTACCTACGAGCAGTACTTC.